Sequencing of this T cell receptor (beta chain) was carried out in a study of T cells expressing NK-cell markers. TCRdb reprocessed the 5' RACE reads and stores each CDR3 protein as one record, lacking DNA. The sample holds about 150,000 distinct CDR3 sequences. The CDR3 runs 14 residues. Germline V lookup: CDR1 LNHNV, CDR2 YYDKDF (reference sequence). This receptor was identified in a woman in her forties or fifties in good health. This chain joins TRBV15 and TRBJ2-2; the D gene TCRdb calls, TRBD2, cannot be checked with no DNA. Sequencing was carried out using blood T cells: a sorted CD56 or NKG2C T cell subset, CD4+ or CD8+ T cells, or bulk PBMC T cells (not recorded which). The CDR3 sequence: CATSGTSVTGELFF. Full variable domain (rest looked up from reference TRBV15 and TRBJ2-2): DAMVIQNPRYQVTQFGKPVTLSCSQTLNHNVMYWYQQKSSQAPKLLFHYYDKDFNNEADTPDNFQSRRPNTSFCFLDIRSPGLGDTAMYLCATSGTSVTGELFFGEGSRLTVL.